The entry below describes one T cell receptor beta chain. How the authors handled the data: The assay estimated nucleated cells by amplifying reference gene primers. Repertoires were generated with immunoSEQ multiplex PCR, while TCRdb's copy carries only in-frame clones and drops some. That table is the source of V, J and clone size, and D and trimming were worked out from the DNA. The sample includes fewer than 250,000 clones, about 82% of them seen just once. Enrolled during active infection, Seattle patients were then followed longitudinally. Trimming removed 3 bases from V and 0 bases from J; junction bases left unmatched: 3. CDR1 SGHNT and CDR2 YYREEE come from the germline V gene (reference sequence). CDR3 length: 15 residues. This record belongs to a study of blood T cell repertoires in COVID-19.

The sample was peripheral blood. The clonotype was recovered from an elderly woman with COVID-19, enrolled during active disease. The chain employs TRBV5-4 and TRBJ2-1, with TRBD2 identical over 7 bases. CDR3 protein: CASSSAGSSYNEQFF. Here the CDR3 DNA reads TGTGCCAGCAGCTCAGCGGGAAGCTCCTACAATGAGCAGTTCTTC.